This T cell receptor (beta chain) came from a study of T cell clones after liver transplantation. Data came from immunoSEQ multiplex PCR; TCRdb stores just in-frame clones and leaves some out. The sample has about 11,000 clones; roughly 70% are singletons. Germline assignment: CDR1 MGHRA and CDR2 YSYEKL. Trimming shortened V by 0 bases and J by 7 bases, and 13 bases separated the two germline ends. The CDR3 totals 15 residues. This specimen was CD4+ T cells from blood, taken 30 to 34 months after liver transplant. This receptor was identified in a human patient who received a liver transplant. Some T cells may have originated in the graft donor. V usage is TRBV4-1 and J usage is TRBJ1-5; D might be TRBD1 (6 bases). In DNA, the CDR3 is TGCGCCAGCAGCCAAGATGGGAGGGGGGAACAGCCCCAGCATTTT. It encodes CASSQDGRGEQPQHF.